Following are 14 T cell receptor beta chains from one sample sequenced in a study of cytomegalovirus exposure and HLA in healthy donors. Sequenced by immunoSEQ multiplex PCR; TCRdb stores in-frame clones only, minus some. The table records 55,000 to 75,000 clones, approximately 94% of them present only once. The sample was PBMCs. All receptors derive from a man younger than 35 in good health and CMV-seropositive.

This chain uses TRBV5-1 with TRBJ2-2, with D uncertain. This CDR3 is 14 amino acids long. Germline V gene sequence: CDR1 SGHRS, CDR2 YFSETQ. Trimming removed 4 bases at V and 0 bases at J, with 7 bases between. CDR3 loop: CASSEASNTGELFF. The CDR3 DNA follows: TGCGCCAGCAGCGAGGCCTCGAACACCGGGGAGCTGTTTTTT.

The chain's CDR3 is CASSPGSGSFYEQYF. The DNA for the CDR3 is TGTGCCAGTAGTCCAGGGTCCGGGAGTTTCTACGAGCAGTACTTC. This chain connects TRBV19 to TRBJ2-7; TRBD2 is a possible D gene (6 bases). CDR3 size: 15 residues. CDR1 and CDR2 from the germline V gene are LNHDA and SQIVND (reference sequence). V lost 5 bases to trimming and J lost 3 bases, with 17 bases between them.

CDR3: CASSVGLADEQFF. The CDR3 DNA is TGTGCCAGCAGCGTTGGGCTAGCAGATGAGCAGTTCTTC. V gene TRBV9 combines with J gene TRBJ2-1; a weak D match, TRBD2 (5 bases). The CDR3 has 13 amino acids. Germline CDR1 and CDR2: SGDLS and YYNGEE. The V end lost 2 bases, the J end lost 8 bases, and 11 bases lay between the germline ends.

The chain carries TRBV2 and TRBJ2-5; D is unclear. Deletions cut 5 bases from V and 6 bases from J, with 4 bases between. Germline V CDR1 and CDR2: SNHLY, FYNNEI. The CDR3 contains 10 residues. The DNA of the CDR3 is TGTGCCAGCAGTTTCAAGACCCAGTACTTC. This codes for CASSFKTQYF.

V is TRBV7-6 and J is TRBJ2-2, with 14 bases identical to TRBD2. This CDR3 contains 15 residues. The ends lost 5 bases at V and 9 bases at J; junction bases unmatched: 5. In germline, CDR1 is SGHVS, CDR2 FNYEAQ. Here the CDR3 DNA reads TGTGCCAGCAGCCCGACTAGCGGGAGGGCCAGGGAGCTGTTTTTT. This codes for CASSPTSGRARELFF.

The chain links TRBV28 to TRBJ2-3; 8 bases are a match to TRBD1. This CDR3 contains 13 residues. CDR1 and CDR2 (germline): MDHEN, SYDVKM. The J segment lost 5 bases and the V segment lost 8 bases, leaving 6 bases of the junction unmatched. The CDR3 bases are TGTGCCAGCGGAACAGGGGGGATAGATACGCAGTATTTT. It yields the protein CASGTGGIDTQYF.

This clone was recorded only once. This chain joins TRBV15 and TRBJ1-1; TRBD1 matches at 7 bases. The CDR3 length is 15 residues. Germline-derived CDR1 and CDR2 are LNHNV and YYDKDF (reference sequence). V lost 0 bases, J lost 7 bases, and 8 bases stayed unmatched. As DNA, the CDR3 is TGTGCCACCAGCAGAGATATCCAGGGGGGACTTGAAGCTTTCTTT. Encoded protein: CATSRDIQGGLEAFF.

The V call is TRBV6-5, the J call TRBJ1-2; TRBD1 matches 8 bases. The CDR3 is 15 residues long. Germline V gene sequence: CDR1 MNHEY, CDR2 SVGAGI. V was clipped by 4 bases and J by 8 bases; unmatched bases: 12. The CDR3 here is CASSFSGTGDRGYTF. The CDR3 nucleotides read TGTGCCAGCAGTTTCTCCGGGACAGGCGACCGGGGCTACACCTTC.

The chain is built from TRBV2 and TRBJ1-1; the match to TRBD1 covers 9 bases. The V and J ends lost 3 bases and 5 bases, in that order; junction bases with no gene match: 4. CDR1 and CDR2 (germline): SNHLY, FYNNEI. The CDR3 spans 14 residues. This CDR3 is CASSERQGGTEAFF. CDR3 nucleotides: TGTGCCAGCAGTGAGAGACAGGGGGGGACTGAAGCTTTCTTT. Full variable domain (rest looked up from reference TRBV2 and TRBJ1-1): EPEVTQTPSHQVTQMGQEVILRCVPISNHLYFYWYRQILGQKVEFLVSFYNNEISEKSEIFDDQFSVERPDGSNFTLKIRSTKLEDSAMYFCASSERQGGTEAFFGQGTRLTVV.

This clone turned up a few times. The chain combines TRBV20-1 with TRBJ2-5; D is unresolved. Germline assignment: CDR1 DFQATT and CDR2 SNEGSKA (reference sequence). The length of the CDR3 is 10 residues. Trimming pared 6 bases from V and 2 bases from J, leaving 4 bases between. The DNA for the CDR3 is TGCAGTGCCCTTCAAGAGACCCAGTACTTC. Translation: CSALQETQYF.

For the CDR3, the DNA is TGTGCCAGCAGTCTGACAGCAGGGGCCAGGTACAACAATGAGCAGTTCTTC. Protein product: CASSLTAGARYNNEQFF. The rearrangement joins TRBV28 to TRBJ2-1, with TRBD1 as a possible D gene (6 bases). Trimming took off 5 bases at V and 5 bases at J, with 22 bases between the two ends. CDR3 length: 17 residues. Germline CDR1 reads MDHEN; CDR2 reads SYDVKM.

This sequence joins TRBV11-2 and TRBJ2-1; D perhaps matches TRBD2 (6 bases). Germline V gene data show CDR1 as SGHAT and CDR2 as FQNNGV. Trimming shortened V by 3 bases and J by 4 bases, and 13 bases separated the two germline ends. This CDR3 is 15 amino acids long. In DNA, the CDR3 is TGTGCCAGCAGCTTCGGCTGGAGGGATTACAATGAGCAGTTCTTC. Translating gives CASSFGWRDYNEQFF.

This chain connects TRBV15 to TRBJ2-7, with D tentatively TRBD1 (6 bases). This CDR3 comprises 13 residues. Trimming took off 5 bases at V and 5 bases at J, with 13 bases between the two ends. Per the germline V gene, CDR1 is LNHNV and CDR2 is YYDKDF (reference sequence). This CDR3 reads CATSLTGLDEQYF. CDR3 DNA sequence: TGTGCCACCAGCCTCACAGGGTTGGACGAGCAGTACTTC.

The genes are TRBV5-6 and TRBJ2-5; D may be TRBD2 (6 bases). Trimming removed 0 bases at V and 0 bases at J, with 12 bases between. CDR1 is SGHDT, CDR2 YYEEEE, per germline. The CDR3 has 16 residues. This chain's CDR3 is CASSLAKWGDQETQYF. CDR3 DNA: TGTGCCAGCAGCTTGGCAAAGTGGGGGGACCAAGAGACCCAGTACTTC. Complete variable domain (other parts from reference TRBV5-6 and TRBJ2-5): DAGVTQSPTHLIKTRGQQVTLRCSPKSGHDTVSWYQQALGQGPQFIFQYYEEEERQRGNFPDRFSGHQFPNYSSELNVNALLLGDSALYLCASSLAKWGDQETQYFGPGTRLLVL.